This is a list of T cell receptor beta chains from one sample in a study of T cell responses to AZD1222 COVID-19 vaccine. The method was immunoSEQ multiplex PCR; TCRdb's version includes in-frame clones alone and lacks a portion of them. This sample has roughly 120,000 clones, with 85% to 95% found just once. The starting material was peripheral blood, obtained 28 days after the second AZD1222 dose. Every receptor here comes from an adult who received the AZD1222 COVID-19 vaccine. The CDR3 runs from the conserved cysteine through the conserved F or W. A D gene is named only where the DNA matches it firmly. Not all rows give a size; the values are once, few, many and, for expanded clones, a class.

abundance	v_gene	j_gene	d_gene	CDR3aa	CDR3nt
NA	TRBV19	TRBJ2-7	NA	CASSMQWGAREQYF	TGTGCCAGTAGTATGCAATGGGGGGCTCGAGAGCAGTACTTC
NA	TRBV27	TRBJ2-7	TRBD1	CASRSPSDRAEQYF	TGTGCCAGCAGGAGCCCCTCCGACAGGGCCGAGCAGTACTTC
NA	TRBV6-5	TRBJ2-1	NA	CASSYPGSNEQFF	TGTGCCAGCAGTTATCCCGGGTCCAATGAGCAGTTCTTC
NA	TRBV6-1	TRBJ2-7	NA	CASSEKPRQYF	TGTGCCAGCAGTGAAAAACCGCGGCAGTACTTC
NA	TRBV2	TRBJ2-7	TRBD2	CASSTSGAYEQYF	TGTGCCAGCTCTACTAGCGGGGCCTACGAGCAGTACTTC
NA	TRBV30	TRBJ2-1	NA	CAWNDRSSYNEQFF	TGTGCCTGGAACGACAGGAGCTCCTACAATGAGCAGTTCTTC
NA	TRBV6-5	TRBJ1-6	NA	CASSYSQQGNSPLHF	TGTGCCAGCAGTTACTCGCAACAGGGAAATTCACCCCTCCACTTT
NA	TRBV6-5	TRBJ2-7	TRBD1	CASKGRGPYEQYF	TGTGCCAGCAAGGGCAGGGGGCCATACGAGCAGTACTTC
NA	TRBV7-2	TRBJ1-2	NA	CASSFPQLGGGYTF	TGTGCCAGCAGCTTCCCTCAATTAGGAGGGGGCTACACCTTC
NA	TRBV18	TRBJ2-1	NA	CASSPLDGGNEQFF	TGTGCCAGCTCACCATTGGACGGGGGCAATGAGCAGTTCTTC
NA	TRBV11-1	TRBJ2-7	TRBD2	CASSPQNSGRGEQYF	TGTGCCAGCAGTCCCCAGAATAGCGGGAGGGGCGAGCAGTACTTC
NA	TRBV30	TRBJ2-2	NA	CAWSGTGFTGELFF	TGTGCCTGGAGTGGAACAGGGTTTACCGGGGAGCTGTTTTTT
NA	TRBV15	TRBJ1-5	TRBD1	CATSTKPGQGRRQPQHF	TGTGCCACCAGCACCAAACCGGGACAGGGAAGGCGTCAGCCCCAGCATTTT
few	TRBV6-2/TRBV6-3	TRBJ1-6	TRBD1	CASSYSRGTGASYNSPLHF	TGTGCCAGCAGTTACTCAAGAGGGACAGGGGCGTCCTATAATTCACCCCTCCACTTT
NA	TRBV14	TRBJ2-7	TRBD1	CASSQSGGSYEQYF	TGTGCCAGCAGCCAATCAGGGGGTTCCTACGAGCAGTACTTC
NA	TRBV27	TRBJ1-2	NA	CASSLWGAGGYTF	TGTGCCAGCAGTTTATGGGGGGCAGGTGGCTACACCTTC
NA	TRBV28	TRBJ2-1	NA	CASSFGLERFF	TGTGCCAGCAGTTTTGGTCTAGAACGGTTCTTC
NA	TRBV7-9	TRBJ2-7	TRBD2	CASSLALAGPYEQYF	TGTGCCAGCAGCTTAGCTCTAGCGGGACCTTACGAGCAGTACTTC
NA	TRBV7-9	TRBJ2-3	NA	CASSPLKDTQYF	TGTGCCAGCAGCCCCCTCAAGGATACGCAGTATTTT
NA	TRBV5-5	TRBJ1-5	TRBD1	CASSFDRGNQPQHF	TGTGCCAGCAGCTTCGACAGGGGCAATCAGCCCCAGCATTTT
NA	TRBV28	TRBJ2-1	NA	CASSPNLLDYDNEQFF	TGTGCCAGCAGTCCGAACCTACTAGATTATGACAATGAGCAGTTCTTC
NA	TRBV2	TRBJ2-3	NA	CASSGTARLRTDTQYF	TGTGCCAGCAGTGGGACGGCGCGACTCCGCACAGATACGCAGTATTTT
NA	TRBV30	TRBJ2-7	NA	CAWSVQGYEQYF	TGTGCCTGGAGTGTACAAGGGTACGAGCAGTACTTC
NA	TRBV2	TRBJ2-2	NA	CASKDSTNTGELFF	TGTGCCAGCAAGGATAGTACAAACACCGGGGAGCTGTTTTTT
NA	TRBV7-2	TRBJ1-1	NA	CASSLALAGAGTEAFF	TGTGCCAGCAGCTTAGCGCTGGCAGGGGCGGGCACTGAAGCTTTCTTT
once	TRBV29-1	TRBJ2-2	TRBD1	CSVENRGLGELFF	TGCAGCGTTGAGAACAGGGGATTAGGGGAGCTGTTTTTT
NA	TRBV19	TRBJ1-4	NA	CASRGGDRNGNEKLFF	TGTGCCAGTCGCGGAGGTGACAGGAACGGTAATGAAAAACTGTTTTTT
NA	TRBV6-5	TRBJ2-3	NA	CGGAPGPTDTQYF	TGTGGGGGTGCTCCGGGGCCCACAGATACGCAGTATTTT
NA	TRBV9	TRBJ2-3	TRBD2	CASSRGGEDTQYF	TGTGCCAGCAGTCGGGGAGGGGAAGATACGCAGTATTTT
NA	TRBV2	TRBJ2-3	NA	CASSEAGGWADTQYF	TGTGCCAGCAGTGAAGCGGGGGGTTGGGCAGATACGCAGTATTTT
NA	TRBV28	TRBJ1-1	NA	CASSFQGHTEAFF	TGTGCCAGCAGTTTTCAAGGCCATACTGAAGCTTTCTTT
NA	TRBV28	TRBJ1-2	NA	CASSLYGRGYTF	TGTGCCAGCAGTTTATACGGCCGGGGCTACACCTTC
NA	TRBV27	TRBJ1-2	NA	CASSLPETWGGVSGYTF	TGTGCCAGCAGTTTACCCGAGACCTGGGGGGGCGTCAGTGGCTACACCTTC
few	TRBV3-1/TRBV3-2	TRBJ2-1	NA	CASSLSWLAASYNEQFF	TGTGCCAGCAGCCTAAGTTGGTTAGCGGCATCCTACAATGAGCAGTTCTTC
NA	TRBV28	TRBJ1-6	TRBD1	CASRPDRGDNSPLHF	TGTGCCAGCAGGCCCGACAGGGGAGATAATTCACCCCTCCACTTT
NA	TRBV9	TRBJ2-2	NA	CASSVLFLGGEETGELFF	TGTGCCAGCAGCGTACTTTTTTTGGGGGGAGAGGAGACCGGGGAGCTGTTTTTT
once	TRBV30	TRBJ1-6	NA	CAWSGGAPYNSPLHF	TGTGCCTGGAGTGGGGGGGCACCCTATAATTCACCCCTCCACTTT
NA	TRBV7-3	TRBJ2-7	TRBD2	CASSLYTSGSYEQYF	TGTGCCAGCAGCTTATACACTAGCGGGAGCTACGAGCAGTACTTC
NA	TRBV9	TRBJ2-5	NA	CASSVGASVAETQYF	TGTGCCAGCAGCGTGGGGGCTAGCGTAGCAGAGACCCAGTACTTC
NA	TRBV9	TRBJ2-5	NA	CASSVEGRDRQETQYF	TGTGCCAGCAGCGTAGAAGGGAGGGACAGGCAAGAGACCCAGTACTTC
NA	TRBV6-5	TRBJ1-2	TRBD1	CASSYGRGTGYGYTF	TGTGCCAGCAGTTACGGTCGTGGGACAGGGTATGGCTACACCTTC
NA	TRBV28	TRBJ1-2	NA	CASRPDSSYGYTF	TGTGCCAGCAGGCCGGATAGCAGCTATGGCTACACCTTC
NA	TRBV10-2	TRBJ2-1	TRBD2	CASSEGGLADPYNEQFF	TGCGCCAGCAGTGAGGGGGGACTAGCGGACCCCTACAATGAGCAGTTCTTC